The present T cell receptor (beta chain) was sequenced within a study of blood T cell repertoires in COVID-19. V lost 0 bases and J lost 3, with 7 bases in between. CDR3 length: 14 residues. Germline V gene data show CDR1 as SGHRS and CDR2 as YFSETQ. The assay was immunoSEQ multiplex PCR, and TCRdb's table has in-frame clones only and misses some. Of over 30,000 clones in the sample, approximately 87% were seen once. This TCR was recovered from a man aged 65 to 85 with acute or convalescent COVID-19. Sequencing was carried out using peripheral blood. The chain is built from TRBV5-1 and TRBJ1-5; D ambiguous. CDR3 region: CASSLGSLNQPQHF. Written as DNA, the CDR3 is TGCGCCAGCAGCTTGGGGAGCCTCAATCAGCCCCAGCATTTT.